This entry lists 18 T cell receptor beta chains sequenced from one sample in a study of long-term antiretroviral therapy in people with HIV. The immunoSEQ assay was v3.0, run at survey level. Assay used: immunoSEQ multiplex PCR; TCRdb lists only in-frame clones, some missing. The sample has about 19,000 clones; approximately 89% are singletons. The source material was unsorted PBMCs, sampled 0.5 years after starting antiretroviral therapy. These receptors were collected from a man aged 35 to 55 with HIV.

CDR3 residues: CASSLEGAETQYF. In nucleotides, the CDR3 is TGCGCCAGCAGCTTGGAGGGGGCAGAGACCCAGTACTTC. The V and J genes are TRBV5-1 and TRBJ2-5, with 7 bases aligning to TRBD1. Germline V gives CDR1 SGHRS, CDR2 YFSETQ. CDR3 length: 13 amino acids. The V gene end was trimmed by 0 bases and the J gene end by 4 bases; junction bases not matched to a gene: 0. Full variable domain (rest looked up from reference TRBV5-1 and TRBJ2-5): KAGVTQTPRYLIKTRGQQVTLSCSPISGHRSVSWYQQTPGQGLQFLFEYFSETQRNKGNFPGRFSGRQFSNSRSEMNVSTLELGDSALYLCASSLEGAETQYFGPGTRLLVL.

This clone is medium-sized. The J gene is TRBJ1-3, the V gene TRBV10-3; no firm D call. This CDR3 has 15 amino acids. V was pared by 2 bases and J by 3 bases, with 11 bases between. Germline lookup yields CDR1 ENHRY and CDR2 SYGVKD. This CDR3 reads CAISEGHPSGNTIYF. Written as DNA, the CDR3 is TGTGCCATCAGTGAGGGTCACCCGAGTGGAAACACCATATATTTT.

This chain joins TRBV11-2 and TRBJ1-2, with 7 bases fitting TRBD1. This CDR3 contains 17 residues. Germline-derived CDR1 and CDR2 are SGHAT and FQNNGV. Trimming took 4 bases from V and 4 from J; bases not matched to a gene: 15. CDR3 amino acids: CASSSTPGQNPTYGYTF. The CDR3 DNA follows: TGTGCCAGCAGCTCGACTCCGGGACAGAATCCCACCTATGGCTACACCTTC.

This chain connects TRBV11-2 to TRBJ2-7; D is unresolved. Germline V gives CDR1 SGHAT, CDR2 FQNNGV. The CDR3 extends over 14 amino acids. V was clipped by 1 base and J by 1 base, with 8 bases between them. CDR3 DNA: TGTGCCAGCAGCTTAGTCGGCGGTTCCTACGAGCAGTACTTC. It is translated as CASSLVGGSYEQYF.

This clone was counted a few times. The chain has TRBV5-1 and TRBJ2-7, with TRBD1 matching over 7 bases. Trimming removed 3 bases from V and 5 bases from J; junction bases left unmatched: 8. The CDR3 contains 14 residues. Germline loops: CDR1 SGHRS, CDR2 YFSETQ. CDR3 region: CASSSGQVGNEQYF. CDR3 coding DNA: TGCGCCAGCAGCTCAGGACAGGTAGGCAACGAGCAGTACTTC. The entire variable domain, with the rest obtained from reference TRBV5-1 and TRBJ2-7, is as follows: KAGVTQTPRYLIKTRGQQVTLSCSPISGHRSVSWYQQTPGQGLQFLFEYFSETQRNKGNFPGRFSGRQFSNSRSEMNVSTLELGDSALYLCASSSGQVGNEQYFGPGTRLTVT.

The V gene is TRBV30, the J gene TRBJ1-2; D is perhaps TRBD1 (6 bases). The V gene's germline CDR1 is GTSNPN and CDR2 SVGIG (reference sequence). The V end was cut by 4 bases, the J end by 8 bases, with 17 bases between. The CDR3 extends over 13 amino acids. CDR3 DNA: TGTGCCTGGAACCGGGACACGGTGAAAGGCTACACCTTC. It yields the protein CAWNRDTVKGYTF.

The rearrangement joins TRBV7-2 to TRBJ2-7, with D hard to call. Germline CDR1 is SGHTA and CDR2 is FQGNSA. V lost 1 base to trimming and J lost 2 bases, with 9 bases between them. The CDR3 consists of 14 residues. CDR3 protein: CASSLDSATYEQYF. For the CDR3, the DNA is TGTGCCAGCAGCTTAGACTCAGCCACCTACGAGCAGTACTTC.

The gene calls are TRBV12-5 and TRBJ2-2; 8 bases fit TRBD1. The CDR3 length is 17 residues. V was pared by 7 bases and J by 5 bases, with 15 bases of the junction left unmatched. Germline CDR1 and CDR2: LGHNT and FRNRAP. Written as DNA, the CDR3 is TGTGCTAGTGCCTCACCATACGGACAGGGAGAGACCGGGGAGCTGTTTTTT. Translating gives CASASPYGQGETGELFF.

The V gene is TRBV30, the J gene TRBJ1-4; D ambiguous. In germline, CDR1 is GTSNPN, CDR2 SVGIG (reference sequence). The CDR3 has 14 residues. Deletions cut 1 base from V and 3 bases from J, with 9 bases between. The CDR3 DNA is TGTGCCTGGAGTGCCTACACGGCTAATGAAAAACTGTTTTTT. It translates to CAWSAYTANEKLFF.

The count of this clone is one. The rearrangement joins TRBV6-1 to TRBJ2-7; 10 positions match TRBD1. Germline trimming cut 1 base from V and 4 bases from J; bases unmatched to any gene: 7. This CDR3 is 16 amino acids long. Germline values: CDR1 MNHNS, CDR2 SASEGT. Here the CDR3 reads CASSEGWGQGSYEQYF. The CDR3 coding sequence is TGTGCCAGCAGTGAAGGGTGGGGACAGGGGTCTTACGAGCAGTACTTC.

The chain has TRBV10-3 and TRBJ1-2, with a tentative D call TRBD1 (5 bases). The CDR3 is 17 amino acids. The V gene lost 0 bases and the J gene lost 5 bases, with 19 bases spanning the gap. Germline CDR1 and CDR2: ENHRY and SYGVKD. CDR3 residues: CAISESSQSEWTYGYTF. DNA for the CDR3: TGTGCCATCAGTGAGTCGTCACAGTCGGAGTGGACATATGGCTACACCTTC.

The chain is built from TRBV6-5 and TRBJ1-2; 7 bases are a match to TRBD1. This CDR3 is built from 15 residues. Looked up from germline, CDR1 is MNHEY and CDR2 is SVGAGI. The V and J ends lost 6 bases and 7 bases, in that order; junction bases with no gene match: 14. The CDR3 coding sequence is TGTGCCAGCAGCCCAACCTCGGTAGGGGGCCTTGGCTACACCTTC. This gives the protein CASSPTSVGGLGYTF.

The rearrangement joins TRBV5-6 to TRBJ1-5; 8 nucleotides match TRBD1. The J segment lost 6 bases and the V segment lost 4 bases, leaving 9 bases of the junction unmatched. Germline loops: CDR1 SGHDT, CDR2 YYEEEE. The CDR3 contains 15 residues. The CDR3 region is CASSLAGGASQPQHF. Here the CDR3 DNA reads TGTGCCAGCAGCCTTGCAGGGGGCGCATCTCAGCCCCAGCATTTT.

The rearrangement uses TRBV27 and TRBJ2-1; a possible D gene is TRBD1 (6 bases). The CDR3 spans 15 residues. The V gene's germline CDR1 is MNHEY and CDR2 SMNVEV (reference sequence). V gave up 6 bases and J gave up 0 bases, with 12 bases separating them. CDR3 amino acids: CASRFDRYSYNEQFF. In DNA, the CDR3 is TGTGCCAGCAGATTTGACAGGTACTCCTACAATGAGCAGTTCTTC.

This clone came up once. V usage is TRBV19 and J usage is TRBJ1-5; D is uncertain. The V gene's germline CDR1 is LNHDA and CDR2 SQIVND (reference sequence). V lost 0 bases and J 3 bases, leaving 6 bases between the germline ends. The length of the CDR3 is 14 residues. CDR3: CASSIDQHNQPQHF. The CDR3 bases are TGTGCCAGTAGTATAGATCAGCACAATCAGCCCCAGCATTTT. Filled out from reference TRBV19 and TRBJ1-5, the complete variable domain reads DGGITQSPKYLFRKEGQNVTLSCEQNLNHDAMYWYRQDPGQGLRLIYYSQIVNDFQKGDIAEGYSVSREKKESFPLTVTSAQKNPTAFYLCASSIDQHNQPQHFGDGTRLSIL.

The J gene is TRBJ2-3, the V gene TRBV7-6, with 12 bases matching TRBD2. V was pared by 3 bases and J by 2 bases, with 12 bases of the junction left unmatched. Germline CDR1 SGHVS, CDR2 FNYEAQ. The CDR3 loop spans 19 amino acids. The CDR3 DNA sequence: TGTGCCAGCAGCTTCAAGGGAGTTCCTAGCGGGAGGGCCACAGATACGCAGTATTTT. Protein product: CASSFKGVPSGRATDTQYF.

V and J are TRBV10-3 and TRBJ2-1; TRBD2 aligns across 13 bases. Trimming removed 5 bases from V and 5 bases from J; junction bases left unmatched: 3. The CDR3 totals 15 residues. In germline, CDR1 is ENHRY, CDR2 SYGVKD. CDR3 in amino acids: CAISSGLAGDNEQFF. Here the CDR3 DNA reads TGTGCCATCAGTTCTGGACTAGCGGGAGACAATGAGCAGTTCTTC.

The chain joins TRBV6-6 to TRBJ2-5; D unresolved. Trimming pared 6 bases from V and 1 base from J, leaving 9 bases between. CDR1 is MNHNY, CDR2 SVGAGI, per germline (reference sequence). The CDR3 loop spans 13 amino acids. The CDR3 bases are TGTGCCAGCAGACCCCTAGGCCAAGAGACCCAGTACTTC. Encoded protein: CASRPLGQETQYF.